This T cell receptor beta chain appears in the sequencing data of a study of cytomegalovirus exposure and HLA in healthy donors. Profiling relied on immunoSEQ multiplex PCR, and the TCRdb table lists in-frame clones only, not all of them. The sample contains roughly 120,000 clones, approximately 88% of which appear only once. The germline CDR1 and CDR2 sequences are SGHRS and YFSETQ. There are 15 residues in the CDR3. V lost 4 bases and J lost 1; bases outside the gene matches: 4. The sequence was obtained from a woman under 30 in good health and CMV-seropositive. This chain joins TRBV5-1 and TRBJ2-2, with 7 bases matching TRBD1. The source material was PBMCs. Here the CDR3 reads CASSQGTVNTGELFF. The CDR3, as DNA: TGCGCCAGCAGCCAAGGGACAGTGAACACCGGGGAGCTGTTTTTT.